These 17 T cell receptor beta chains originate from one sample sequenced in a study of T cell repertoires in cytomegalovirus infection. Using its own MiXCR run on the reads, TCRdb lists one record per CDR3 protein. The sample shows about 320,000 distinct CDR3 sequences, more than 8% of them seen only once. The sample was PBMCs. The receptor source for this set is a human donor in good health (CMV status not recorded). Some clones in this sample may be carry-over from other donors' samples.

This clonotype was seen only once. The chain joins TRBV20-1 to TRBJ2-7; TRBD2 matches at 7 bases. The germline V gene encodes CDR1 DFQATT and CDR2 SNEGSKA (reference sequence). The trim removed 3 bases at V and 0 bases at J, leaving 8 bases unmatched. The CDR3 consists of 15 residues. CDR3 in DNA: TGCAGTGCTAGTATTCCGACGGGGGGCTCCTACGAGCAGTACTTC. Its protein is CSASIPTGGSYEQYF.

The V call is TRBV29-1, the J call TRBJ1-2; 9 bases are shared with TRBD1. The J segment lost 5 bases and the V segment lost 1 base, leaving 5 bases of the junction unmatched. Germline V gene data show CDR1 as SQVTM and CDR2 as ANQGSEA. This CDR3 has 14 amino acids. The CDR3: CSVEARTGEYGYTF. For the CDR3, the DNA is TGCAGCGTTGAAGCTCGGACAGGGGAGTATGGCTACACCTTC.

The sample holds many counts of this clonotype. This chain joins TRBV12-3 or TRBV12-4 and TRBJ1-2; D uncertain. Trimming removed 4 bases at V and 4 bases at J, with 13 bases between. This CDR3 is built from 14 residues. This CDR3 reads CASSYTTIGYGYTF. The DNA for the CDR3 is TGTGCCAGCAGTTACACAACGATCGGCTATGGCTACACCTTC.

This clonotype was detected only a few times. V is TRBV9 and J is TRBJ2-7, with D possibly being TRBD2 (6 bases). The germline CDR1 and CDR2 sequences are SGDLS and YYNGEE. This CDR3 comprises 13 residues. Trimming stripped 0 bases from V and 7 bases from J, with 11 bases between. CDR3 nucleotides: TGTGCCAGCAGCGTAGCCGGGACTGGTGAGCAGTACTTC. It is translated as CASSVAGTGEQYF. Variable domain in full (rest from reference TRBV9 and TRBJ2-7): DSGVTQTPKHLITATGQRVTLRCSPRSGDLSVYWYQQSLDQGLQFLIQYYNGEERAKGNILERFSAQQFPDLHSELNLSSLELGDSALYFCASSVAGTGEQYFGPGTRLTVT.

This chain joins TRBV4-2 and TRBJ2-7, with D possibly being TRBD1 (6 bases). The V end lost 0 bases, the J end lost 2 bases, and 14 bases lay between the germline ends. Germline CDR1 LGHNA, CDR2 YNFKEQ. There are 16 residues in the CDR3. CDR3 nucleotides: TGTGCCAGCAGCCAAGAATGGCCAGGGGAGACCTACGAGCAGTACTTC. It is translated as CASSQEWPGETYEQYF.

This clonotype was recorded at least ten times. The CDR3 nucleotides are TGTGCCAGCAGTTTGGGTAGAGACGCCTTCTACGAGCAGTACTTC. This translates into CASSLGRDAFYEQYF. V usage is TRBV28 and J usage is TRBJ2-7; D gene uncertain. The V gene's germline CDR1 is MDHEN and CDR2 SYDVKM. The CDR3 totals 15 residues. V was clipped by 3 bases and J by 3 bases, with 15 bases between them.

This clonotype was counted only a few times. The chain is built from TRBV20-1 and TRBJ1-5; 7 nucleotides agree with TRBD1. V lost 3 bases to trimming and J lost 3 bases; unmatched junction nucleotides: 11. The CDR3 consists of 16 residues. Per the germline V gene, CDR1 is DFQATT and CDR2 is SNEGSKA (reference sequence). The CDR3 here is CSARTSGQTFNQPQHF. The CDR3 DNA reads TGCAGTGCTAGGACCTCGGGACAGACATTCAATCAGCCCCAGCATTTT.

This clonotype was observed many times. This chain uses TRBV4-1 with TRBJ2-3; 9 bases agree with TRBD2. The length of the CDR3 is 15 residues. With 4 bases clipped from V and 2 bases from J, the junction kept 4 bases outside the gene matches. Germline V gene lookup returns CDR1 MGHRA and CDR2 YSYEKL. The DNA of the CDR3 is TGCGCCAGCAGCCGCGGGGGGGAACTCACAGATACGCAGTATTTT. Encoded protein: CASSRGGELTDTQYF.

This clonotype was seen ten or more times. The chain links TRBV7-2 to TRBJ1-1; D unclear. CDR3 length: 14 amino acids. The germline V and J ends were trimmed by 4 bases and 5 bases, with 14 bases remaining between them. Germline V gives CDR1 SGHTA, CDR2 FQGNSA. Here the CDR3 DNA reads TGTGCCAGCAGCTCCTCAACCTTGGGAACTGAAGCTTTCTTT. The encoded protein is CASSSSTLGTEAFF.

This chain links TRBV28 with TRBJ1-5, with 8 bases aligning to TRBD1. Trimming took 1 base from V and 6 from J; bases not matched to a gene: 2. Germline assignment: CDR1 MDHEN and CDR2 SYDVKM. CDR3 length: 14 residues. CDR3 in DNA: TGTGCCAGCAGTTTATACAGGGGGGGTCAGCCCCAGCATTTT. This encodes CASSLYRGGQPQHF.

Turning to this clonotype: An end of the junction does not agree with germline; a read error may underlie this. The J gene is TRBJ2-3, the V gene TRBV4-3; 11 bases map to TRBD2. Germline CDR1 and CDR2: LGHNA and YSLEER. The CDR3 loop spans 17 amino acids. This chain's CDR3 is CASSETGTSGSTETQYF. In nucleotides, the CDR3 is TGCGCCAGCAGCGAGACAGGGACTAGCGGTAGCACAGAAACGCAGTATTTT.

In this sample, this clonotype turned up many times. This chain joins TRBV7-6 and TRBJ1-4, with 12 bases matching TRBD1. The germline gives CDR1 SGHVS, CDR2 FNYEAQ. The ends lost 5 bases at V and 8 bases at J; junction bases unmatched: 3. CDR3 length: 14 amino acids. The CDR3 DNA is TGTGCCAGCAGCCTCGGGACAGGGGGCGAAAAACTGTTTTTT. Translated: CASSLGTGGEKLFF. Supplemented by reference TRBV7-6 and TRBJ1-4, the full variable domain reads GAGVSQSPRYKVTKRGQDVALRCDPISGHVSLYWYRQALGQGPEFLTYFNYEAQQDKSGLPNDRFSAERPEGSISTLTIQRTEQRDSAMYRCASSLGTGGEKLFFGSGTQLSVL.

This clonotype has a handful of counts. This CDR3 reads CASSAFRATSTEAFF. In DNA form, the CDR3 reads TGTGCCAGCAGTGCATTCCGGGCCACCTCCACTGAAGCTTTCTTT. The chain is built from TRBV25-1 and TRBJ1-1; D is unresolved. V was pared by 4 bases and J by 4 bases, with 16 bases between. Per germline, CDR1 MGHDK and CDR2 SYGVNS. There are 15 residues in the CDR3.

This sequence joins TRBV6-6 and TRBJ2-6, with 8 positions matching TRBD1. CDR3 length: 18 residues. The trim removed 2 bases at V and 0 bases at J, leaving 6 bases unmatched. Germline-derived CDR1 and CDR2 are MNHNY and SVGAGI (reference sequence). CDR3 region: CASSYLDRGGSGANVLTF. The CDR3 DNA sequence: TGTGCCAGCAGTTACCTAGACAGGGGTGGCTCTGGGGCCAACGTCCTGACTTTC.

This clonotype showed up just a few times. This chain connects TRBV5-1 to TRBJ2-5, with 10 nucleotides matching TRBD1. Losses at the gene ends were 5 bases for V and 2 bases for J; bases not matched to a gene: 6. Per the germline V gene, CDR1 is SGHRS and CDR2 is YFSETQ. The CDR3 length is 15 residues. The CDR3 protein is CASRGGTGVQETQYF. In nucleotides, the CDR3 is TGCGCCAGCAGAGGGGGGACAGGGGTTCAAGAGACCCAGTACTTC.

The chain carries TRBV20-1 and TRBJ1-1; no reliable D call. Germline V lookup: CDR1 DFQATT, CDR2 SNEGSKA (reference sequence). Trimming took 3 bases from V and 5 from J, leaving 16 bases between them. The CDR3 sequence is 14 residues long. CDR3 region: CSARYYGLGTEAFF. The CDR3 DNA reads TGCAGTGCTAGGTACTACGGGCTGGGAACTGAAGCTTTCTTT.

The gene calls are TRBV20-1 and TRBJ2-5, with a weak D call TRBD2 (7 bases). CDR3 length: 13 residues. Trimming stripped 6 bases from V and 4 bases from J, with 15 bases between. CDR1 is DFQATT, CDR2 SNEGSKA, per germline (reference sequence). CDR3 sequence: CSAPRGGGETQYF. CDR3 DNA: TGCAGTGCCCCCCGCGGGGGCGGAGAGACCCAGTACTTC.